The 11 T cell receptor beta chains below all came from one sample that was sequenced in a study of cytotoxic CD8 clonotypes in ibrutinib-treated CLL. Only in-frame clones appear in the TCRdb table, and some are missing; sequencing was by immunoSEQ multiplex PCR. The table lists about 130,000 clones, approximately 81% of them singletons. Sequencing was performed on PBMCs, taken after 12 months of ibrutinib treatment. The receptors were sampled from a human donor with chronic lymphocytic leukemia.

This sequence joins TRBV7-6 and TRBJ2-3; D not certain. The CDR3 contains 14 residues. Germline V CDR1 and CDR2: SGHVS, FNYEAQ. V lost 2 bases and J lost 3, with 9 bases in between. The CDR3 loop reads CASSLSADTDTQYF. The CDR3, as DNA: TGTGCCAGCAGCTTATCCGCTGATACAGATACGCAGTATTTT.

This chain uses TRBV2 with TRBJ2-7; a possible D gene is TRBD2 (5 bases). Trimming pared 4 bases from V and 2 bases from J, leaving 9 bases between. This CDR3 spans 13 amino acids. Germline lookup yields CDR1 SNHLY and CDR2 FYNNEI. CDR3 coding DNA: TGTGCCAGCAGTGTAAGGGAGCCCTACGAGCAGTACTTC. As protein: CASSVREPYEQYF.

The sample holds a few counts of this clone. The CDR3 nucleotides are TGTGCCAGTAGTATATTGGTGGGGGGCTCAGATACGCAGTATTTT. It encodes CASSILVGGSDTQYF. V usage is TRBV19 and J usage is TRBJ2-3; D assignment may be TRBD1 or TRBD2 (6 bases each). This CDR3 spans 15 amino acids. In germline, CDR1 is LNHDA, CDR2 SQIVND (reference sequence). Trimming took off 2 bases at V and 4 bases at J, with 13 bases between the two ends.

J is TRBJ1-2 and V is TRBV28; D possibly corresponds to TRBD1 (6 bases). This CDR3 region has 15 residues. V gave up 2 bases and J gave up 4 bases, with 14 bases separating them. Germline V gene lookup returns CDR1 MDHEN and CDR2 SYDVKM. The CDR3 DNA is TGTGCCAGCAGTTTAGGGGGGGGCGTAATCTATGGCTACACCTTC. Its protein product is CASSLGGGVIYGYTF.

This clone was picked up one time. As DNA, the CDR3 is TGTGCCAGCAGCTTTAAACAGGGCCCAGATACGCAGTATTTT. It codes for CASSFKQGPDTQYF. The chain carries TRBV5-4 and TRBJ2-3, with a possible D match to TRBD1 (6 bases). The V end lost 2 bases, the J end lost 4 bases, and 11 bases lay between the germline ends. The CDR3 covers 14 residues. Germline CDR1 reads SGHNT; CDR2 reads YYREEE (reference sequence).

The chain recombines TRBV5-1 with TRBJ2-5; unclear D gene. The CDR3 sequence is 10 residues long. Germline V lookup: CDR1 SGHRS, CDR2 YFSETQ. Trimming removed 5 bases from V and 4 bases from J, with 3 bases in between. DNA for the CDR3: TGCGCCAGCAGGGCAGAGACCCAGTACTTC. The encoded protein is CASRAETQYF. The full variable domain, its missing parts supplied by reference TRBV5-1 and TRBJ2-5, is KAGVTQTPRYLIKTRGQQVTLSCSPISGHRSVSWYQQTPGQGLQFLFEYFSETQRNKGNFPGRFSGRQFSNSRSEMNVSTLELGDSALYLCASRAETQYFGPGTRLLVL.

The rearrangement links TRBV7-7 to TRBJ1-3; D unresolved. The CDR3 loop spans 13 amino acids. Trimming took off 3 bases at V and 8 bases at J, with 11 bases between the two ends. CDR1 and CDR2 (germline): SSHAT, FNYEAQ (reference sequence). This CDR3 is CASSFRLGDTIYF. CDR3 DNA sequence: TGTGCCAGCAGCTTTAGGTTGGGCGACACCATATATTTT.

The chain couples TRBV18 to TRBJ2-7; 8 nucleotides match TRBD1. CDR1 KGHSH and CDR2 LQKENI come from the germline V gene. The CDR3 is made up of 14 amino acids. J was trimmed by 5 bases and V by 4 bases; bases with no gene match: 7. In nucleotides, the CDR3 is TGTGCCAGCTCACAAAGCAGGGGGCCGGACGAGCAGTACTTC. Protein: CASSQSRGPDEQYF.

Regarding this clone: A junction boundary mismatches the germline segment, possibly from a read error. This chain joins TRBV5-4 and TRBJ1-2, with D possibly matching TRBD1 (6 bases). Looked up from germline, CDR1 is SGHNT and CDR2 is YYREEE (reference sequence). CDR3 length equals 14 residues. DNA of the CDR3: TGCGCCAGCAGCCAAAATACAGGGTACTATGGCTACACCTTC. Its translation: CASSQNTGYYGYTF. The whole variable domain, remainder taken from reference TRBV5-4 and TRBJ1-2, is ETGVTQSPTHLIKTRGQQVTLRCSSQSGHNTVSWYQQALGQGPQFIFQYYREEENGRGNFPPRFSGLQFPNYSSELNVNALELDDSALYLCASSQNTGYYGYTFGSGTRLTVV.

This clone occurred a few times. The junction and the germline gene differ at one end; a read error may be behind it. The chain couples TRBV7-7 to TRBJ2-1; TRBD2 matches 12 bases. In germline, CDR1 is SSHAT, CDR2 FNYEAQ (reference sequence). CDR3 length: 15 residues. The CDR3 nucleotides are TGTGCTAGCAGCACTGGGACTAGCGGGCACAATGAGCAGTTCTTC. Translation gives CASSTGTSGHNEQFF.

The V and J genes are TRBV7-9 and TRBJ2-4, with D maybe TRBD2 (5 bases). This CDR3 spans 11 amino acids. Germline V gene data show CDR1 as SEHNR and CDR2 as FQNEAQ (reference sequence). V lost 5 bases, J lost 12 bases, and 11 bases lay in between. Here the CDR3 reads CASSLAGNQYF. In DNA, the CDR3 is TGTGCCAGCAGCCTCGCCGGGAATCAGTACTTC.